This TCR beta chain was profiled in a study of shared clonotypes between healthy human individuals (dated by TCRdb to the early 2020s). For context, the study as a whole: A couple of women and three men aged 18 to 49 years were included in the cohort. For each donor, CD4 naive and CD4 memory were each run on three plates, CD8 naive on two plates, and CD8 memory on one plate. To estimate repertoire size and how much clonotype sharing occurs between individuals, the study deeply sequenced the blood TCR repertoires of roughly 5 healthy adults. Different laboratories and diverse techniques were used to prepare libraries and sequence TCR repertoires, to increase sequencing depth and limit assay-specific biases. Each donor's leukapheresis produced roughly between roughly 0.85 and 10 billion PBMCs. Results and caveats for the whole study, not just this receptor: Only blood was sampled, and tissue TCR repertoires likely differ from those in blood. Rarefaction of sorted-subset datasets indicated incomplete sequencing despite the large sequencing depth. Sharing across a few donors was observed for about 5% of naive CD4, 3.5% of naive CD8, 2.3% of memory CD4, and roughly 0.4% of memory CD8 clonotypes. Naive subsets generally had larger estimated clonotype richness than memory subsets. Because the study included a small number of donors, the genetic and exposure-history diversity represented was limited. Higher generation probabilities were observed for clonotypes shared by all four sorted-subset donors than for non-shared clonotypes. Pairwise subsampling led to the expectation that sequencing depth would affect the degree of clonotype sharing among donors.

This clone was detected once. The clone's antigen remains unknown. Base qualities are missing; no much larger clone stands one base away. Donors were healthy HIV-negative adults with no recently reported acute infections or vaccinations. Only Caucasian adults living in Nashville, Tennessee, USA were represented among the donors. Magnetic negative selection was used to enrich CD4+ T cells, after which naive cells were positively selected on CD45RA and the negative fraction became the memory subset. Blood was obtained by leukapheresis, after which PBMCs were separated by Ficoll-Histopaque density gradient centrifugation and cryopreserved in liquid nitrogen vapor phase. Analytical flow cytometry was used to check the purity and quantity of each magnetically sorted T cell population. From each sorted fraction, genomic DNA was isolated and quantified by UV absorbance on a Nanodrop 2000c. Using the deep immunoSEQ assay, multiplex PCR amplified TCR CDR3 regions from genomic DNA. For each cell subset, the extracted genomic DNA was distributed evenly across all wells of several immunoSEQ 96-well plates, and each plate served as one replicate. For sorted subsets, around 200 ng genomic DNA, equal to 25,000 to 35,000 T cell genomes, was loaded into each replicate PCR. Purified libraries were quantified with a Qubit 3.0 fluorometer, sized on a Bioanalyzer 2100, and re-quantified with the KAPA Library Quantification kit. Each immunoSEQ 96-well plate was sequenced on its own single-read 150-cycle Illumina NextSeq 550 flow cell. Per the authors' processing: Because only junctional sequences without quality scores were contained in the immunoSEQ output, filtering matching that applied to full-length reads could not be performed. To assign V/J genes and CDR3, sequences were annotated against IMGT germline references using PyIR, a Python wrapper for IgBLAST v1.9. Reads were removed for weak V/J assignments (E-value above 1e-6), missing CDR3, stop codons, out-of-frame junctions, or ambiguous translated residues. V3J clonotypes were defined by identical inferred V gene, J gene, and CDR3 amino acid sequence. Percentage overlap between repertoires was computed as shared unique clonotypes divided by the size of the smaller repertoire. Richness of each repertoire was evaluated using RTK rarefaction, the Chao1 estimator, and Recon v2.1 estimates of unobserved clonotypes. Generation probabilities for all TCRbeta clonotypes obtained by the gDNA method from four donors were computed using OLGA. TCRdb mirrors the immuneACCESS table, restricted to in-frame sequences. Some clones are absent from its copies; in checked studies, under half trace to an unresolved V gene, and the reason for the others is unknown. That table gives V, J and clone size, and the DNA gave D and trimming. For this sample the table gives more than 1.2 million clones, of which approximately 98.5% were detected only once. The ten largest clones represent 0.3% to 0.45% of the sample.

CDR1 and CDR2, looked up from the germline V gene, are SGHRS and YFSETQ. There are 14 amino acids in the CDR3, from cysteine to phenylalanine inclusive. Only CDR3 DNA is held: 42 bases, read in frame from base 1. V and J lose 4 bases and 5 bases, and a span of 16 bases separates them. The chain is made from TRBV5-1 and TRBJ2-7; TRBD1 could be the D gene, as 6 bases match. This clonotype was sampled from a man aged 25-45 years in good health. The specimen sequenced was naive CD4+ T cells sorted from blood. In light of the paper, this sample's cell subset or site label describes: CD45RA+ positively selected. The CDR3 region has the sequence CASSLQGPPDEQYF. Read as DNA, the sequence is TGCGCCAGCAGCCTACAGGGACCCCCCGACGAGCAGTACTTC.